This TCR beta chain was sequenced in a study of blood T cell repertoires in COVID-19. Study details: Italy, Spain and the United States were the sources of the convalescent and acute COVID-19 samples. Sources were T cells, B-cell-depleted T cells, or PBMCs; the material itself was cDNA or gDNA.

CDR1 and CDR2 (germline): MGHRA, YSYEKL. The CDR3 has 17 residues. J lost 1 base, V lost 6 bases, and 13 bases had no gene match. Per the authors' pipeline: Estimation of nucleated cell counts was performed using reference gene primer amplification. Profiled with immunoSEQ multiplex PCR; TCRdb holds only in-frame clones, not every one. That table furnishes V, J and clone size, whereas the DNA furnished D and trimming. There are 130,000 or so clones in the sample; around 86% occur only once, and roughly 2.5% lies in the top ten. V gene TRBV4-1 combines with J gene TRBJ2-3, with 7 bases identical to TRBD2. Sequencing was done on a sample of peripheral blood. This clonotype originated in a middle-aged man with active COVID-19. The CDR3 sequence is CASRRPGGGEGTDTQYF. For the CDR3, the DNA is TGCGCCAGCAGGAGGCCGGGGGGAGGGGAGGGCACAGATACGCAGTATTTT.